The 32 T cell receptor beta chains in this list originate from one sample, sequenced in a study of T cell repertoires in cytomegalovirus infection. Each CDR3 protein is one row after TCRdb ran MiXCR on the reads. The sample lists fewer than 550,000 distinct CDR3 sequences, 16% occurring once. What was sequenced was CD8+ T cells from PBMCs. The receptors originated from a human donor in good health (CMV status not recorded). Some clones in this sample may be carry-over from other donors' samples.

The chain employs TRBV6-5 and TRBJ1-1, with 7 bases identical to TRBD1. J gave up 1 base and V 0 bases, and 5 bases lay outside the gene matches. CDR3 length equals 16 residues. Looked up from germline, CDR1 is MNHEY and CDR2 is SVGAGI. CDR3 sequence: CASSYSTGFWNTEAFF. Here the CDR3 DNA reads TGTGCCAGCAGTTACTCGACAGGGTTTTGGAACACTGAAGCTTTCTTT.

V gene TRBV28 combines with J gene TRBJ2-3; TRBD1 might be the D (6 bases). V was trimmed by 5 bases and J by 2 bases, leaving 8 bases between them. The CDR3 spans 13 residues. The germline gives CDR1 MDHEN, CDR2 SYDVKM. CDR3 bases: TGTGCCAGCAGTCAGGGGAACACAGATACGCAGTATTTT. This codes for CASSQGNTDTQYF.

A few counts support this clonotype. The chain is built from TRBV3-1 and TRBJ2-7; the D gene is possibly TRBD2 (6 bases). Germline lookup yields CDR1 LGHDT and CDR2 YNNKEL (reference sequence). The CDR3 is 13 amino acids. The germline V and J ends were trimmed by 4 bases and 5 bases, with 12 bases remaining between them. CDR3 DNA sequence: TGTGCCAGCAGCCCCGGGACTCATGACGAGCAGTACTTC. Its protein product is CASSPGTHDEQYF.

This clonotype showed up just a few times. The genes are TRBV27 and TRBJ2-1; D is undetermined. Germline V gives CDR1 MNHEY, CDR2 SMNVEV (reference sequence). CDR3 size: 16 residues. The germline V and J ends were trimmed by 6 bases and 3 bases, with 18 bases remaining between them. This chain's CDR3 is CASRPYRSRLYNEQFF. CDR3 coding DNA: TGTGCCAGCAGGCCTTATAGATCCCGTCTCTACAATGAGCAGTTCTTC.

The chain is built from TRBV6-2 or TRBV6-3 and TRBJ2-3; D might be TRBD2 (5 bases). Trimming took off 0 bases at V and 2 bases at J, with 6 bases between the two ends. The CDR3 spans 14 residues. Per germline, CDR1 MNHEY and CDR2 SVGEGT. CDR3 sequence (DNA): TGTGCCAGCAGTTACTCGAGGGTCACAGATACGCAGTATTTT. Amino acid sequence: CASSYSRVTDTQYF.

This clonotype was seen ten or more times. The chain recombines TRBV7-9 with TRBJ2-1, with 14 bases fitting TRBD2. There are 16 residues in the CDR3. Germline trimming cut 5 bases from V and 1 base from J; bases unmatched to any gene: 1. Germline loops: CDR1 SEHNR, CDR2 FQNEAQ (reference sequence). CDR3 bases: TGTGCCAGCAGCAGACTAGCGGGAGGGTCCTACAATGAGCAGTTCTTC. Protein product: CASSRLAGGSYNEQFF.

This chain joins TRBV5-4 and TRBJ1-6; 9 bases line up with TRBD1. This CDR3 contains 14 residues. Germline-derived CDR1 and CDR2 are SGHNT and YYREEE (reference sequence). The ends lost 4 bases at V and 8 bases at J; junction bases unmatched: 4. This CDR3 is CASSTGQGHSPLHF. The CDR3 bases are TGTGCCAGCAGCACCGGACAGGGGCATTCACCCCTCCACTTT.

This clonotype was observed a few times. The chain joins TRBV19 to TRBJ2-2, with D unresolved. V was cut by 3 bases and J by 5 bases, with 10 bases left in between. CDR1 is LNHDA and CDR2 is SQIVND in the germline V gene (reference sequence). CDR3 length: 14 amino acids. CDR3 region: CASSIRLGTGELFF. CDR3 nucleotide sequence: TGTGCCAGTAGTATTAGATTGGGAACCGGGGAGCTGTTTTTT.

There are many counts of this clonotype. The chain employs TRBV28 and TRBJ2-1; 14 nucleotides agree with TRBD2. This CDR3 is 15 amino acids long. CDR1 is MDHEN, CDR2 SYDVKM, per germline. The V and J ends lost 7 bases and 7 bases, in that order; junction bases with no gene match: 6. This chain's CDR3 is CASTLGTSGRNEQFF. The CDR3, as DNA: TGTGCCAGCACCCTCGGGACTAGCGGGAGAAATGAGCAGTTCTTC.

This clonotype was counted at least ten times. The J gene is TRBJ2-1, the V gene TRBV6-1; D gene uncertain. Germline-derived CDR1 and CDR2 are MNHNS and SASEGT. The length of the CDR3 is 10 residues. Trimming left V 7 bases short and J 6 bases short, with 4 bases between. CDR3 nucleotides: TGTGCCAGCATGCCCAATGAGCAGTTCTTC. Translated, it gives CASMPNEQFF.

This clonotype was seen ten or more times. A much larger clonotype is one base distant, so this may be a read error. The chain has TRBV7-9 and TRBJ2-7; D not certain. CDR1 and CDR2 from the germline V gene are SEHNR and FQNEAQ (reference sequence). Trimming took 1 base from V and 5 from J, leaving 3 bases between them. This CDR3 comprises 11 residues. The CDR3 region has the DNA TGTGCCAGCAGCTTAGAGGACGAGCAGTACTTC. This encodes CASSLEDEQYF.

Note on this clonotype: The CDR3 does not end in the conserved phenylalanine or tryptophan, so this is likely a read error. The rearrangement links TRBV7-9 to TRBJ2-1, with a tentative D call TRBD1 (6 bases). CDR1 and CDR2 (germline): SEHNR, FQNEAQ (reference sequence). The length of the CDR3 is 15 residues. Trimming stripped 0 bases from V and 6 bases from J, with 12 bases between. CDR3 in DNA: TGTGCCAGCAGCTTAGCGGGGGCCTCCGCCAATGAGCAGTTCTTA. This sequence encodes CASSLAGASANEQFL.

The rearrangement joins TRBV20-1 to TRBJ1-1; a weak D match, TRBD1 (5 bases). The germline V and J ends were trimmed by 2 bases and 4 bases, with 8 bases remaining between them. The CDR3 is 12 residues long. Per germline, CDR1 DFQATT and CDR2 SNEGSKA (reference sequence). CDR3 sequence: CSARMGGTEAFF. CDR3 DNA sequence: TGCAGTGCTAGAATGGGGGGCACTGAAGCTTTCTTT.

This clonotype was found a few times. The J gene is TRBJ1-1, the V gene TRBV10-2, with D uncertain. Trimming pared 0 bases from V and 11 bases from J, leaving 10 bases between. The CDR3 loop spans 12 amino acids. CDR1 and CDR2 (germline): WSHSY, SAAADI. CDR3 protein: CASSESRVYAFF. Here the CDR3 DNA reads TGCGCCAGCAGTGAGTCTAGGGTTTACGCTTTCTTT.

In this sample, this clonotype turned up many times. The genes are TRBV5-6 and TRBJ2-3, with 8 bases that match TRBD1. This CDR3 has 15 residues. Germline V gene lookup returns CDR1 SGHDT and CDR2 YYEEEE. V was clipped by 4 bases and J by 2 bases; unmatched bases: 6. The CDR3 nucleotides read TGTGCCAGCAGCCGGGACAGGACATTCACAGATACGCAGTATTTT. This translates into CASSRDRTFTDTQYF.

There are many counts of this clonotype. The V and J genes are TRBV7-6 and TRBJ2-2; no firm D call. Germline lookup yields CDR1 SGHVS and CDR2 FNYEAQ. With 8 bases removed from V and 4 bases from J, the gap between germline ends came to 2 bases. The CDR3 length is 10 residues. The CDR3, as DNA: TGTGCCAGCGGCACCGGGGAGCTGTTTTTT. Translating it yields CASGTGELFF.

The V gene is TRBV25-1, the J gene TRBJ2-7; TRBD2 is a possible D gene (5 bases). The germline V gene has CDR1 MGHDK and CDR2 SYGVNS. The CDR3 has 13 amino acids. Trimming removed 2 bases at V and 3 bases at J, with 8 bases between. The CDR3 bases are TGTGCCAGCAGTGAAATGGGGAGCTACGAGCAGTACTTC. Translated, it gives CASSEMGSYEQYF.

This clonotype was observed a handful of times. This sequence joins TRBV10-3 and TRBJ2-3; D ambiguous. Trimming shortened V by 2 bases and J by 0 bases, and 12 bases separated the two germline ends. This CDR3 region has 16 residues. Germline assignment: CDR1 ENHRY and CDR2 SYGVKD. The CDR3 DNA follows: TGTGCCATCAGTGAGCCTATTGCCCGAAGCACAGATACGCAGTATTTT. Protein: CAISEPIARSTDTQYF.

This clonotype was counted at least ten times. The chain is built from TRBV5-1 and TRBJ2-1, with 8 bases identical to TRBD1. V was pared by 2 bases and J by 9 bases, with 7 bases of the junction left unmatched. The CDR3 is 14 amino acids. Germline V lookup: CDR1 SGHRS, CDR2 YFSETQ. The CDR3 sequence: CASSFRGQGSEQFF. In DNA form, the CDR3 reads TGCGCCAGCAGCTTCAGAGGACAGGGATCTGAGCAGTTCTTC.

This clonotype was observed a few times. The V gene is TRBV27, the J gene TRBJ1-2, with 7 bases matching TRBD1. V shed 5 bases, J shed 4 bases, and the junction held 4 bases outside the gene matches. The CDR3 is 13 amino acids. Germline V gene sequence: CDR1 MNHEY, CDR2 SMNVEV (reference sequence). The CDR3 DNA reads TGTGCCAGCAGTGACGGGACAGTCTATGGCTACACCTTC. As protein: CASSDGTVYGYTF.

The table lists this clonotype with a few counts. The chain uses TRBV20-1 and TRBJ2-7; 11 positions agree with TRBD2. The V gene's germline CDR1 is DFQATT and CDR2 SNEGSKA (reference sequence). This CDR3 spans 14 amino acids. V was pared by 6 bases and J by 2 bases, with 6 bases of the junction left unmatched. This CDR3 reads CSASGTSGTYEQYF. DNA of the CDR3: TGCAGTGCGTCTGGGACTAGCGGTACCTACGAGCAGTACTTC.

The table lists this clonotype with many counts. V usage is TRBV25-1 and J usage is TRBJ1-2, with 7 positions matching TRBD1. The CDR3 covers 15 residues. With 2 bases clipped from V and 2 bases from J, the junction kept 5 bases outside the gene matches. Per germline, CDR1 MGHDK and CDR2 SYGVNS. The CDR3 sequence: CASSENRGRNYGYTF. The CDR3 DNA sequence: TGTGCCAGCAGTGAAAACAGGGGTCGAAACTATGGCTACACCTTC.

This clonotype was counted many times. The chain employs TRBV12-3 or TRBV12-4 and TRBJ2-3, with D possibly matching TRBD2 (5 bases). Trimming stripped 4 bases from V and 4 bases from J, with 9 bases between. The CDR3 has 13 residues. Written as DNA, the CDR3 is TGTGCCAGCAGTTCCCCGGAGGCAGATACGCAGTATTTT. It codes for CASSSPEADTQYF.

V usage is TRBV19 and J usage is TRBJ1-2, with D uncertain. V was shortened by 7 bases and J by 4 bases, with 7 bases between the two germline ends. The CDR3 covers 11 residues. CDR1 is LNHDA, CDR2 SQIVND, per germline (reference sequence). This CDR3 reads CASNNVYGYTF. Written as DNA, the CDR3 is TGTGCCAGTAACAACGTCTATGGCTACACCTTC.

V and J are TRBV19 and TRBJ1-1; 7 nucleotides line up with TRBD1. The trim removed 6 bases at V and 3 bases at J, leaving 7 bases unmatched. CDR1 is LNHDA, CDR2 SQIVND, per germline (reference sequence). This CDR3 has 14 amino acids. The DNA for the CDR3 is TGTGCCAGTAGATGGACAGGTACGGACACTGAAGCTTTCTTT. It codes for CASRWTGTDTEAFF. The complete variable domain, with remaining parts taken from reference TRBV19 and TRBJ1-1, reads DGGITQSPKYLFRKEGQNVTLSCEQNLNHDAMYWYRQDPGQGLRLIYYSQIVNDFQKGDIAEGYSVSREKKESFPLTVTSAQKNPTAFYLCASRWTGTDTEAFFGQGTRLTVV.

The chain uses TRBV7-3 and TRBJ2-5; D perhaps matches TRBD1 (6 bases). Germline V gene sequence: CDR1 SGHTA, CDR2 FQGTGA. The CDR3 is 15 amino acids. The germline V and J ends were trimmed by 0 bases and 2 bases, with 10 bases remaining between them. Here the CDR3 reads CASSLTGALQETQYF. The CDR3 DNA reads TGTGCCAGCAGCTTAACGGGGGCCCTACAAGAGACCCAGTACTTC.

The chain links TRBV15 to TRBJ2-5; 7 nucleotides line up with TRBD2. CDR1 and CDR2 (germline): LNHNV, YYDKDF (reference sequence). This CDR3 is built from 15 residues. With V trimmed by 1 base and J by 4 bases, 6 bases remained unmatched. In DNA form, the CDR3 reads TGTGCCACCAGCAGAGCCGGCGGGGGAGGAGAGACCCAGTACTTC. Protein sequence: CATSRAGGGGETQYF. The variable domain in full, with the rest retrieved from reference TRBV15 and TRBJ2-5, is DAMVIQNPRYQVTQFGKPVTLSCSQTLNHNVMYWYQQKSSQAPKLLFHYYDKDFNNEADTPDNFQSRRPNTSFCFLDIRSPGLGDTAMYLCATSRAGGGGETQYFGPGTRLLVL.

Here the CDR3 DNA reads TGTGCCAGTCTTCCCCCCACTAGCCCAGATACGCAGTATTTT. It translates to CASLPPTSPDTQYF. This rearrangement joins TRBV6-6 to TRBJ2-3; tentative D call: TRBD2 (6 bases). Between the trimmed V and J ends, which lost 9 bases and 4 bases, there was a span of 17 bases. Germline V gives CDR1 MNHNY, CDR2 SVGAGI (reference sequence). The CDR3 is 14 residues long.

Regarding this clonotype: A read error may account for a junction end that differs from germline. The genes are TRBV9 and TRBJ2-7; D remains ambiguous. The germline V gene encodes CDR1 SGDLS and CDR2 YYNGEE. The length of the CDR3 is 13 residues. The CDR3: CASSVESSHEQYF. In DNA, the CDR3 is TGTGCCAGCAGCGTAGAGAGCTCCCACGAGCAGTACTTC.

This chain uses TRBV27 with TRBJ2-5; 7 nucleotides match TRBD1. The CDR3 sequence is 14 residues long. J was trimmed by 1 base and V by 6 bases; bases with no gene match: 5. Germline V gene lookup returns CDR1 MNHEY and CDR2 SMNVEV (reference sequence). The CDR3: CASRRDSPQETQYF. The CDR3 DNA reads as TGTGCCAGCAGACGGGACAGCCCCCAAGAGACCCAGTACTTC.

This clonotype was observed at least ten times. This sequence joins TRBV6-1 and TRBJ2-7; possibly TRBD2 for D (5 bases). CDR3 length equals 15 residues. Trimming stripped 4 bases from V and 0 bases from J, with 13 bases between. Germline V gene lookup returns CDR1 MNHNS and CDR2 SASEGT. In DNA, the CDR3 is TGTGCCAGCAGTGTTTTTAGCGCGGCCTCCTACGAGCAGTACTTC. Residues: CASSVFSAASYEQYF.

This chain connects TRBV20-1 to TRBJ1-3; D gene ambiguous. Germline V lookup: CDR1 DFQATT, CDR2 SNEGSKA (reference sequence). There are 17 residues in the CDR3. The V end lost 5 bases, the J end lost 0 bases, and 20 bases lay between the germline ends. CDR3 residues: CSARDSLLADSGNTIYF. CDR3 nucleotide sequence: TGCAGTGCTCGGGATTCCTTGTTAGCGGACTCTGGAAACACCATATATTTT.